This TCR beta chain is from a study of blood T cell repertoires in COVID-19. At the level of the study: Both acute and convalescent COVID-19 samples were obtained from the United States, Italy and Spain. T cells, B-cell-depleted T cells, or PBMCs supplied cDNA or gDNA.

Original processing methods: Estimated nucleated cell counts came from reference gene primer amplification. This table comes from immunoSEQ multiplex PCR, and its TCRdb copy is limited to in-frame clones, with some not included. V, J and clone size are taken as reported in that table, and D and trimming were inferred from the DNA itself. This table has a few hundred thousand clones, around 82% appearing once. The CDR3 loop spans 15 amino acids. The ends were cut back, 2 bases at V and 3 bases at J, with 13 bases in the middle. Per the germline V gene, CDR1 is LGHDT and CDR2 is YNNKEL (reference sequence).

The specimen sequenced was peripheral blood. The V and J genes are TRBV3-1 (or the pseudogene TRBV3-2) and TRBJ1-1; D is perhaps TRBD1 (5 bases). This clonotype was sampled from a woman aged 45-65 years with acute or convalescent COVID-19. Here the CDR3 DNA reads TGTGCCAGCAGCCAAAGGGGAGGGGCACACACTGAAGCTTTCTTT. This sequence encodes CASSQRGGAHTEAFF.